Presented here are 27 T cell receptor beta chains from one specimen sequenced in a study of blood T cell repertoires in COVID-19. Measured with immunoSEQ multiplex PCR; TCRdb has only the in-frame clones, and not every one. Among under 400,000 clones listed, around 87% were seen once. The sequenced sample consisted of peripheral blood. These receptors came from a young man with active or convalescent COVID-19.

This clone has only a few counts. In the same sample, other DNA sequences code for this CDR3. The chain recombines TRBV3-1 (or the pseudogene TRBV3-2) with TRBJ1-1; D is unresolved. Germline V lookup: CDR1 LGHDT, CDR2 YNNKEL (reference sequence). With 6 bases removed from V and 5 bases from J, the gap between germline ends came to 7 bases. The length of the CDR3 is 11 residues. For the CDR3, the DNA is TGTGCCAGCAGTCGGGAGACTGAAGCTTTCTTT. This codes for CASSRETEAFF.

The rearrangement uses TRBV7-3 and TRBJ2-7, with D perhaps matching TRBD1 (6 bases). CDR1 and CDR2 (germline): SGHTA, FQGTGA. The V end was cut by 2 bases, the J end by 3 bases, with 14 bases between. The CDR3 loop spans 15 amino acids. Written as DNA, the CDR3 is TGTGCCAGCAGCTTAGTCGCAGGGGCGGACTACGAGCAGTACTTC. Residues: CASSLVAGADYEQYF.

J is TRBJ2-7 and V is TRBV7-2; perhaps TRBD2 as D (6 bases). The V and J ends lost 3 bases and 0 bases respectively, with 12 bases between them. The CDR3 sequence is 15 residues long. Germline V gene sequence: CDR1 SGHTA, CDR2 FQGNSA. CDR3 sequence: CASSFERASSYEQYF. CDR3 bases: TGTGCCAGCAGCTTCGAGCGGGCAAGCTCCTACGAGCAGTACTTC. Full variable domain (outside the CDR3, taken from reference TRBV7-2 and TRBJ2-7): GAGVSQSPSNKVTEKGKDVELRCDPISGHTALYWYRQSLGQGLEFLIYFQGNSAPDKSGLPSDRFSAERTGGSVSTLTIQRTQQEDSAVYLCASSFERASSYEQYFGPGTRLTVT.

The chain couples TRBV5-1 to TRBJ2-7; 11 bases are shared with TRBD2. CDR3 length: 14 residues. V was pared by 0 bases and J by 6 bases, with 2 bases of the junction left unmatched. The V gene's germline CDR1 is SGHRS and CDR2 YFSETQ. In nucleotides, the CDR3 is TGCGCCAGCAGCTTGGGGGGACTAGCGGCCGAGCAGTACTTC. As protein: CASSLGGLAAEQYF.

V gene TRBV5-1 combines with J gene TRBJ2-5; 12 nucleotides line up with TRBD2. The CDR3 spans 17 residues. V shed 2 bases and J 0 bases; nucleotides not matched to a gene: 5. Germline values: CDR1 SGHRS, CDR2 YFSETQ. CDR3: CASSLGLAGGNQETQYF. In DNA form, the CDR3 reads TGCGCCAGCAGCTTAGGCCTAGCGGGGGGGAACCAAGAGACCCAGTACTTC.

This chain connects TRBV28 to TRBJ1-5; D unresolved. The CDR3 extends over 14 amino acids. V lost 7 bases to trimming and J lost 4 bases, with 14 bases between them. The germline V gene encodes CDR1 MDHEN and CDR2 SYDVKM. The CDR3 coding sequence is TGTGCCAGCAACCCGACACACGGAAATCAGCCCCAGCATTTT. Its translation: CASNPTHGNQPQHF.

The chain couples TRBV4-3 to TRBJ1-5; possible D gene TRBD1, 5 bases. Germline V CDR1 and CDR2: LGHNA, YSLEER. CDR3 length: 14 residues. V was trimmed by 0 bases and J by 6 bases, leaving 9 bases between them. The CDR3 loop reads CASSQDQGVQPQHF. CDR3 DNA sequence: TGCGCCAGCAGCCAAGATCAGGGTGTTCAGCCCCAGCATTTT.

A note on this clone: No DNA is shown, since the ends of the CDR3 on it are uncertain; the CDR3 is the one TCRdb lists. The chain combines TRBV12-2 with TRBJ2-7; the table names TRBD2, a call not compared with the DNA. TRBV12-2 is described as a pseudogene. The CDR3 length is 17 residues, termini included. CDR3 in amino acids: CASRPQRVGLGAYEQYF.

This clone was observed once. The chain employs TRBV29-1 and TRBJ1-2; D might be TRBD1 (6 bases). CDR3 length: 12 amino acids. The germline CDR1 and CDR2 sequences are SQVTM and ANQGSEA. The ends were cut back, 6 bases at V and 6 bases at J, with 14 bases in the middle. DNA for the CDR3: TGCAGCGTCCGGACAGTCCGTGATGGCTACACCTTC. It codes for CSVRTVRDGYTF.

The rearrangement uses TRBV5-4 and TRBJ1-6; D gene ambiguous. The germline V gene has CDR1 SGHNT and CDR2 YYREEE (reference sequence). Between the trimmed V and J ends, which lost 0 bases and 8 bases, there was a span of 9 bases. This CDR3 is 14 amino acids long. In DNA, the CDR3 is TGTGCCAGCAGCTTGGCCGTGTATGATTCACCCCTCCACTTT. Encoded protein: CASSLAVYDSPLHF. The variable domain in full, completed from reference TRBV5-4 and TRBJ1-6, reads ETGVTQSPTHLIKTRGQQVTLRCSSQSGHNTVSWYQQALGQGPQFIFQYYREEENGRGNFPPRFSGLQFPNYSSELNVNALELDDSALYLCASSLAVYDSPLHFGNGTRLTVT.

CDR3: CASSPQGASTGNTIYF. DNA for the CDR3: TGTGCCAGCTCACCACAGGGGGCGTCGACTGGAAACACCATATATTTT. V and J are TRBV18 and TRBJ1-3, with 7 bases identical to TRBD1. V trimming: 1 base; J trimming: 2 bases; junction bases outside the gene matches: 5. Germline-derived CDR1 and CDR2 are KGHSH and LQKENI. The CDR3 is 16 amino acids.

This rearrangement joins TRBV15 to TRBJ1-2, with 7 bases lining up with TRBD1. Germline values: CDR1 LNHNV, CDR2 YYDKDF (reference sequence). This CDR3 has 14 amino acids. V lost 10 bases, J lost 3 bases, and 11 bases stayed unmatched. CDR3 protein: CAIPGGTDYYGYTF. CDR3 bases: TGTGCCATACCGGGGGGGACAGATTACTATGGCTACACCTTC.

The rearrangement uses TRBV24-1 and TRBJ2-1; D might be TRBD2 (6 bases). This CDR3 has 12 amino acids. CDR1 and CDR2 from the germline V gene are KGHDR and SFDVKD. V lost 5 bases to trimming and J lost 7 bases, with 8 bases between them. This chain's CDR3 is CATSVGRNEQFF. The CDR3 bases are TGTGCCACCAGTGTGGGGAGGAATGAGCAGTTCTTC.

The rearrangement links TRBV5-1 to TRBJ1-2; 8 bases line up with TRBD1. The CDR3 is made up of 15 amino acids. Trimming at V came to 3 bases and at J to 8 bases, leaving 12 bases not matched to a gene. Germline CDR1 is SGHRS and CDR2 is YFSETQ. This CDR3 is CASSSDLGQGGGYTF. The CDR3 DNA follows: TGCGCCAGCAGCTCCGACCTCGGACAGGGCGGGGGCTACACCTTC.

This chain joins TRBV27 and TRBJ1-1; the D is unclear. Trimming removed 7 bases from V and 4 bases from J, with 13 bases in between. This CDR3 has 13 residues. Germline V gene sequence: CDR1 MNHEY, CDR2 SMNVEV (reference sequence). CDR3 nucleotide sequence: TGTGCCAGCACCGGTGGAGGCCGCACTGAAGCTTTCTTT. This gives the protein CASTGGGRTEAFF.

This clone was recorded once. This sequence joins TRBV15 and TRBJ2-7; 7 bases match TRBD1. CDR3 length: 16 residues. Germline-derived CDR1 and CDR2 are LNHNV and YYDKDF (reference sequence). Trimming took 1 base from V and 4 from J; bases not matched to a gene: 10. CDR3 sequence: CATSRGSSSTGYEQYF. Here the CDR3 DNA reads TGTGCCACCAGCAGAGGCTCATCCTCGACAGGGTACGAGCAGTACTTC.

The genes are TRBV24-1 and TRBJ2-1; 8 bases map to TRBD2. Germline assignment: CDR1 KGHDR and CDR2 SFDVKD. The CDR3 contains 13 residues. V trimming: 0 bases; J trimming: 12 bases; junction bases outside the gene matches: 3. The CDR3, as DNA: TGTGCCACCAGTGATTTGAACGGACTAGCGCAGTTCTTC. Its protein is CATSDLNGLAQFF.

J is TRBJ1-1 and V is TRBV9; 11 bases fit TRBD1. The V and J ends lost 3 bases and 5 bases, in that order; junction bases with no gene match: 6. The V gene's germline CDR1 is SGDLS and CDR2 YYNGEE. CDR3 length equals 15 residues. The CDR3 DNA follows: TGTGCCAGCAGCGCAACGGACAGGGGGCGAACTGAAGCTTTCTTT. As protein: CASSATDRGRTEAFF.

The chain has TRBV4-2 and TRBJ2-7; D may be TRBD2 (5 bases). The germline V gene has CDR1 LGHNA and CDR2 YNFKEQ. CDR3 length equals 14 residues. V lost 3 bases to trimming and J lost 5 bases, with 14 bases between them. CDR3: CASSQDGIGDEQYF. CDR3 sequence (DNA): TGTGCCAGCAGCCAGGACGGGATCGGGGACGAGCAGTACTTC.

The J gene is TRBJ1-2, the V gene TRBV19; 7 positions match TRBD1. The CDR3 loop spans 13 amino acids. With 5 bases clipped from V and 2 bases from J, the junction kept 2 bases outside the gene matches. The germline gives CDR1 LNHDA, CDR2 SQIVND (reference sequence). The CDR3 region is CASSVGQNYGYTF. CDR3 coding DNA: TGTGCCAGTAGTGTGGGACAGAACTATGGCTACACCTTC.

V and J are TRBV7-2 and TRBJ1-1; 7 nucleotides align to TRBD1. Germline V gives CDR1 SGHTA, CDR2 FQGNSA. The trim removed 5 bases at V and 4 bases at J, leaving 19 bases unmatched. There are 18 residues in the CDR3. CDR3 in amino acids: CASSPWMLEDRWGTEAFF. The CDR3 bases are TGTGCCAGCAGCCCATGGATGCTGGAGGACAGGTGGGGCACTGAAGCTTTCTTT.

The CDR3 coding sequence is TGTGCCAGCAGTTGGGCAGGGAATCAGCCCCAGCATTTT. It specifies CASSWAGNQPQHF. The chain combines TRBV27 with TRBJ1-5; D is perhaps TRBD1 (5 bases). This CDR3 is built from 13 residues. In germline, CDR1 is MNHEY, CDR2 SMNVEV (reference sequence). Trimming shortened V by 4 bases and J by 4 bases, and 8 bases separated the two germline ends.

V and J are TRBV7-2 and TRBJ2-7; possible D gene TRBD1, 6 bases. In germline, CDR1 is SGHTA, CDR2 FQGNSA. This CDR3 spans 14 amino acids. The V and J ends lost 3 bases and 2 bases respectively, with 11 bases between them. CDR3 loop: CASSFSTGAYEQYF. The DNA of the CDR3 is TGTGCCAGCAGCTTCTCGACAGGAGCCTACGAGCAGTACTTC.

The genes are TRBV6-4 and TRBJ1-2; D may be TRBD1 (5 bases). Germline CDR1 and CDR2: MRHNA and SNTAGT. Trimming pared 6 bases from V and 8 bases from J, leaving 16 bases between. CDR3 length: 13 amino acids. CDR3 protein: CASRGSGDQGYTF. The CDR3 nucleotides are TGTGCCAGCAGGGGGTCGGGGGATCAAGGCTACACCTTC.

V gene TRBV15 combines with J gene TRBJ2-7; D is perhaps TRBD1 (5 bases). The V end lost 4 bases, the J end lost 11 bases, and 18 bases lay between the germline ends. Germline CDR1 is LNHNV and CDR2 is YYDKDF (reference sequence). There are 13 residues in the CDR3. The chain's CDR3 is CATSIQGTLGKYF. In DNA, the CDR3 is TGTGCCACCAGCATCCAGGGTACACTGGGGAAGTACTTC.

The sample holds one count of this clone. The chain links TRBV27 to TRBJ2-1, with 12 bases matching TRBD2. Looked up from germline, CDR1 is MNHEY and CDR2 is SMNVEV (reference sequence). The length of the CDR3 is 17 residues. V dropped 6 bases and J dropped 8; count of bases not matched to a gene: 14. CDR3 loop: CASSWTSGAIVKDEQFF. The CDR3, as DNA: TGTGCCAGCAGCTGGACTAGCGGGGCCATTGTGAAAGATGAGCAGTTCTTC.

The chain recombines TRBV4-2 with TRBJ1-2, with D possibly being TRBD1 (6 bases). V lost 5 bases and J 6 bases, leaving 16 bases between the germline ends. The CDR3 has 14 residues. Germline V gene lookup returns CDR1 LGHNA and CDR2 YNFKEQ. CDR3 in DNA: TGTGCCAGCAGCGTCCAGACAGGCGATCATGGCTACACCTTC. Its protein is CASSVQTGDHGYTF.